The following is a TCR beta chain sequence with its context. Antigen unknown. Germline V gene data show CDR1 as LGHNA and CDR2 as YNFKEQ. The V gene end was trimmed by 0 bases and the J gene end by 1 base; junction bases not matched to a gene: 5. The length of the CDR3 is 17 residues. Target depth was 1 in 200,000 to 1 in 1 million T cells, about 10x per clonotype. Data came from immunoSEQ multiplex PCR; TCRdb stores just in-frame clones and leaves some out. The sample gives roughly 200,000 clones, about four fifths of which show up once; around 10% is in the top ten. This sample was taken from a study of cytotoxic CD8 clonotypes in ibrutinib-treated CLL. About the research overall: Response samples were obtained once patients had received a median around 12 months of treatment, range 6 to 36.

Points from the study as a whole: Baseline clonality exceeded age-matched healthy donors and tracked circulating CD8+ T-cell counts. Clonality increased with ibrutinib response but returned toward baseline at progression.

The material was PBMCs, obtained after 12 months of ibrutinib treatment. This sequence joins TRBV4-2 and TRBJ2-5; 10 bases fit TRBD2. This TCR came from a human donor with chronic lymphocytic leukemia. This CDR3 reads CASSQDGASGGQETQYF. The CDR3 DNA is TGTGCCAGCAGCCAAGATGGGGCTAGCGGGGGCCAAGAGACCCAGTACTTC.